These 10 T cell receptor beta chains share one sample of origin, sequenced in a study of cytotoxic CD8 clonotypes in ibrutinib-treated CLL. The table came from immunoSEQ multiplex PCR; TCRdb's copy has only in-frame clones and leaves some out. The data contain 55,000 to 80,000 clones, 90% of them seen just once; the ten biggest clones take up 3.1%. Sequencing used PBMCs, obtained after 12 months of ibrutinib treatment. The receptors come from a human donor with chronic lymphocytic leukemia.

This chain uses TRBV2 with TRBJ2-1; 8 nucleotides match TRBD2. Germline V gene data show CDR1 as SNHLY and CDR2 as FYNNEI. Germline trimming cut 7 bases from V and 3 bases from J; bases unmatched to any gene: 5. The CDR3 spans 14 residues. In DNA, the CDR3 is TGTGCCAGCACGAGCGGGAGCCTCTACAATGAGCAGTTCTTC. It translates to CASTSGSLYNEQFF.

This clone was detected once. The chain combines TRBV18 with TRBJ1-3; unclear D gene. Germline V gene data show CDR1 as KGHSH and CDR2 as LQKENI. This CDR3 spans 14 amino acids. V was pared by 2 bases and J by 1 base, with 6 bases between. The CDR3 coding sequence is TGTGCCAGCTCACCAGGTGGATCTGGAAACACCATATATTTT. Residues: CASSPGGSGNTIYF.

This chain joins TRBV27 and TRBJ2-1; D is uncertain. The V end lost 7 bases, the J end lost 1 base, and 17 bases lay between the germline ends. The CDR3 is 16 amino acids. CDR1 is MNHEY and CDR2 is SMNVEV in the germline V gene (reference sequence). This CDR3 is CASTPALSRSYNEQFF. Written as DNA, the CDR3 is TGTGCCAGCACCCCGGCGCTTAGCAGATCCTACAATGAGCAGTTCTTC.

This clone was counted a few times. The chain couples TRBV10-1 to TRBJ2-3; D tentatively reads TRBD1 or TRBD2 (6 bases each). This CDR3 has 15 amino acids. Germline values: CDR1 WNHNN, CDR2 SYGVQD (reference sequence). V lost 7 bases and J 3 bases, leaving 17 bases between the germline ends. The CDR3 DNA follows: TGCGCCAGCAACGAGTGGGGGGCTTTTACAGATACGCAGTATTTT. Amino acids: CASNEWGAFTDTQYF.

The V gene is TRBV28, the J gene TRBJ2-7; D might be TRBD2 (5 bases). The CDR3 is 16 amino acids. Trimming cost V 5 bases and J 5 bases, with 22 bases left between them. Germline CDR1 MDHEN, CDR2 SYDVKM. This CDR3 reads CASSTLIRRVLDEQYF. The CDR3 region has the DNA TGTGCCAGCAGTACCTTAATAAGGCGGGTCCTTGACGAGCAGTACTTC. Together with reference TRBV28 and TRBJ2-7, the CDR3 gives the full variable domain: DVKVTQSSRYLVKRTGEKVFLECVQDMDHENMFWYRQDPGLGLRLIYFSYDVKMKEKGDIPEGYSVSREKKERFSLILESASTNQTSMYLCASSTLIRRVLDEQYFGPGTRLTVT.

This CDR3 is CASSLVGAPETQYF. DNA of the CDR3: TGCGCCAGCAGCTTGGTAGGGGCACCGGAGACCCAGTACTTC. The chain joins TRBV5-1 to TRBJ2-5; maybe TRBD1 (5 bases). Germline CDR1 reads SGHRS; CDR2 reads YFSETQ. V lost 0 bases, J lost 5 bases, and 11 bases lay in between. This CDR3 comprises 14 residues.

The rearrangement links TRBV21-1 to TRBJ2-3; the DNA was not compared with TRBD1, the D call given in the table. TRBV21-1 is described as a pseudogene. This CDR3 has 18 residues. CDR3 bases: TGTGCCAGCAGCAAAAAAGCACACCGGGACAGCAGCACAGATACGCAGTATTTT. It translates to CASSKKAHRDSSTDTQYF.

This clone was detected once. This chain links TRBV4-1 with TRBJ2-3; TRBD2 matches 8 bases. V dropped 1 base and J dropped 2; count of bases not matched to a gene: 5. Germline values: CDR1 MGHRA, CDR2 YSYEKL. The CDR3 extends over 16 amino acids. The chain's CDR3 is CASSQGTSYTTDTQYF. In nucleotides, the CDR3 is TGCGCCAGCAGCCAAGGGACTAGCTACACCACAGATACGCAGTATTTT.

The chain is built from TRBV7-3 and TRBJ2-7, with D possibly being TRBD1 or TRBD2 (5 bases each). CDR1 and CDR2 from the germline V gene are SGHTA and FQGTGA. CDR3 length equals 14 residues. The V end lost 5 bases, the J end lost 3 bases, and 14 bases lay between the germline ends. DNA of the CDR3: TGTGCCAGCAGCCCCAGAGAGGGGAACTACGAGCAGTACTTC. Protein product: CASSPREGNYEQYF.

CDR3 residues: CASTGGSSYNEQFF. The CDR3 DNA sequence: TGTGCTAGTACCGGGGGGAGCTCCTACAATGAGCAGTTCTTC. The V and J genes are TRBV30 and TRBJ2-1, with TRBD2 identical over 7 bases. Germline CDR1 and CDR2: GTSNPN and SVGIG (reference sequence). This CDR3 has 14 residues.